A single sample is the source of the 7 T cell receptor beta chains below, sequenced in a study of beta chain features in type 1 diabetes. Study-level results: Type 1 diabetes patients had moderately but significantly shorter TCRB CDR3s in all four CD4+ subsets.

TCRB transcripts that were expressed got sequenced, as all of the isolated RNA had been reverse transcribed. Clones were sequenced by immunoSEQ multiplex PCR, and TCRdb holds only the in-frame ones, with some missing. The sample consists of a few hundred thousand clones, around 13% of them appearing once. Antigen specificity for these receptors is unknown. Sequences were obtained from naive CD4+ T cells from blood. All receptors come from a man aged 30 to 45 with type 1 diabetes.

This clone was found a few times. The chain uses TRBV6-5 and TRBJ2-4, with 7 bases fitting TRBD1. There are 15 residues in the CDR3. V was pared by 6 bases and J by 8 bases, with 13 bases of the junction left unmatched. Germline-derived CDR1 and CDR2 are MNHEY and SVGAGI. CDR3 nucleotides: TGTGCCAGCAGGTCAACAGGGGTGGGGTTCGACATTCAGTACTTC. Translated: CASRSTGVGFDIQYF.

This clone came up a few times. This rearrangement joins TRBV11-2 to TRBJ2-2; 10 bases align to TRBD1. The CDR3 is 18 residues long. In germline, CDR1 is SGHAT, CDR2 FQNNGV. J was trimmed by 4 bases and V by 7 bases; bases with no gene match: 15. Written as DNA, the CDR3 is TGTGCCAGCATCTGGGGCACCGGGACAGGGGCGGCCACCGGGGAGCTGTTTTTT. Amino acids: CASIWGTGTGAATGELFF. Full variable domain (rest looked up from reference TRBV11-2 and TRBJ2-2): EAGVAQSPRYKIIEKRQSVAFWCNPISGHATLYWYQQILGQGPKLLIQFQNNGVVDDSQLPKDRFSAERLKGVDSTLKIQPAKLEDSAVYLCASIWGTGTGAATGELFFGEGSRLTVL.

This clone appeared a few times. This chain connects TRBV27 to TRBJ2-6; perhaps TRBD1 as D (6 bases). This CDR3 spans 16 amino acids. Trimming shortened V by 4 bases and J by 2 bases, and 12 bases separated the two germline ends. In germline, CDR1 is MNHEY, CDR2 SMNVEV (reference sequence). CDR3 amino acids: CASSSRGAAGANVLTF. The CDR3 DNA reads TGTGCCAGCAGTTCCAGGGGAGCGGCTGGGGCCAACGTCCTGACTTTC.

This rearrangement joins TRBV11-2 to TRBJ2-1, with 11 bases fitting TRBD2. J lost 6 bases, V lost 2 bases, and 6 bases had no gene match. CDR3 length: 16 residues. Germline CDR1 and CDR2: SGHAT and FQNNGV. CDR3 bases: TGTGCCAGCAGCTTAACCGGTAGCGGGAGGGCCAATGAGCAGTTCTTC. Translating gives CASSLTGSGRANEQFF.

This clone was observed a handful of times. J is TRBJ2-5 and V is TRBV9; TRBD2 aligns across 10 bases. Trimming cost V 4 bases and J 1 base; bases outside gene matches: 10. The CDR3 is made up of 17 amino acids. Per germline, CDR1 SGDLS and CDR2 YYNGEE. The CDR3 region has the DNA TGTGCCAGCAGCTCACCGCCCTTAGCGGGGGGCCAAGAGACCCAGTACTTC. This sequence encodes CASSSPPLAGGQETQYF.

The V gene is TRBV30, the J gene TRBJ2-7; possible D gene TRBD2, 6 bases. The CDR3 consists of 16 residues. Germline CDR1 reads GTSNPN; CDR2 reads SVGIG (reference sequence). The ends were cut back, 3 bases at V and 5 bases at J, with 23 bases in the middle. CDR3 in DNA: TGTGCCTGGAGCCAGTACCGGGTCGGGGGACCAGACGAGCAGTACTTC. Its protein is CAWSQYRVGGPDEQYF.

This clone has just a few counts. The chain uses TRBV7-2 and TRBJ2-1; possibly TRBD2 for D (5 bases). This CDR3 has 12 amino acids. Deletions cut 5 bases from V and 13 bases from J, with 15 bases between. Germline CDR1 and CDR2: SGHTA and FQGNSA. DNA of the CDR3: TGTGCCAGCAGCGTCTATGTGGGAGAACAGTTCTTC. Translated: CASSVYVGEQFF. The entire variable domain, with the rest obtained from reference TRBV7-2 and TRBJ2-1, is as follows: GAGVSQSPSNKVTEKGKDVELRCDPISGHTALYWYRQSLGQGLEFLIYFQGNSAPDKSGLPSDRFSAERTGGSVSTLTIQRTQQEDSAVYLCASSVYVGEQFFGPGTRLTVL.